This T cell receptor (beta chain) came from a study of blood T cell repertoires in COVID-19. The CDR3 is made up of 15 amino acids. Germline trimming cut 8 bases from V and 3 bases from J; bases unmatched to any gene: 5. The germline gives CDR1 MDHEN, CDR2 SYDVKM. In the source study's methods: Estimated nucleated cell counts came from reference gene primer amplification. Produced via immunoSEQ multiplex PCR; TCRdb's table is partial and in-frame only. The V and J calls and clone size are taken from that table; D and trimming were inferred from the DNA. The sample carries some 75,000 clones, about 89% recorded once.

Specimen: peripheral blood. This rearrangement joins TRBV28 to TRBJ2-1; the match to TRBD2 covers 12 bases. The sequence was obtained from a man between 60 and 75 years old with acute or convalescent COVID-19. CDR3 loop: CASLGGLAGYNEQFF. Here the CDR3 DNA reads TGTGCCAGCCTAGGGGGACTAGCGGGCTACAATGAGCAGTTCTTC.